This TCR beta chain derives from a study of blood T cells in healthy people across ages. CDR1 is MGHDK and CDR2 is SYGVNS in the germline V gene. CDR3 size: 15 residues. J was trimmed by 10 bases and V by 2 bases; bases with no gene match: 8. Using a J-beta primer mix together with a sample-barcoded 5' primer, a second PCR was run for roughly 7 to 11 cycles. Each cDNA was tagged by a template-switch adaptor containing 12 random nucleotides. Per-sample output comprised a minimum of 3 million paired-end reads containing CDR3. TCRdb reprocessed the 5' RACE reads via MiXCR and lists one record per CDR3 protein. The sample has some 1,500,000 distinct CDR3 sequences, approximately 43% seen once. Study-level results: There were more naive CD4+ cells and higher diversity in long-lived donors than in aged donors. Among T cells, TCR beta diversity per million cells dropped roughly linearly as age rose.

In regard to this clonotype: Its antigen remains unknown.

This TCR was recovered from a woman under 30 in good health. The V gene is TRBV25-1, the J gene TRBJ2-1; the match to TRBD2 covers 10 bases. Material: blood. The DNA of the CDR3 is TGTGCCAGCAGTGAAGGAGCGGGAGGGCACCGGGAGCAGTTCTTC. Its protein product is CASSEGAGGHREQFF.